A selection of T cell receptor beta chains follows, all from one sample in a study of CD8+CD57+ T cells in acquired aplastic anemia. TCRdb independently ran MiXCR on the reads; one entry per CDR3 protein. This sample carries roughly 81,000 distinct CDR3 sequences, more than 40% of them seen once, and the ten largest clones take 66%. Material: sorted CD4+, CD8+, or CD8+CD57+ T cells (not recorded which) from PBMCs. Source of these receptors: a human donor in good health, serving as a control. Each CDR3 is given without its conserved first and last residue. Not all rows give a size; the values are once, few, many and, for expanded clones, a class.

TRBJ2-7,many,TRBV20-1,SARPGTATSGSVYEQY
TRBJ2-7,NA,TRBV29-1,SVVYRGVGQY
TRBJ2-3,NA,TRBV25-1,ASSAGLDTQY
TRBJ2-2,NA,TRBV4-2,ASSYSGRAGELF
TRBJ2-1,NA,TRBV11-2,ASSLEGRRDEQF
TRBJ1-2,NA,TRBV2,ASVVADYGYT
TRBJ1-1,few,TRBV3-1,ASRDRENKLRAF
TRBJ2-1,NA,TRBV5-1,ASSLGRAGGGEQF
TRBJ1-2,NA,TRBV15,ATSRTLAGQFGYT
TRBJ2-3,NA,TRBV4-3,ASSQDATSADTQY
TRBJ2-1,many,TRBV10-3,AISESGSGAYNEQF
TRBJ1-2,NA,TRBV27,ASSLQGDGANYGYT
TRBJ2-3,NA,TRBV11-2,ASSLGTSGKATQY
TRBJ2-5,NA,TRBV7-8,ASIDRQTPRGTQY
TRBJ1-1,NA,TRBV28,ASRLHGGATEAF
TRBJ2-7,few,TRBV6-5,ASSYRARNSYEQY
TRBJ2-1,NA,TRBV2,ASSEWTTSGKYEQF
TRBJ2-7,many,TRBV20-1,SARDQGALDEQY
TRBJ2-5,NA,TRBV2,ATDKASGEETQY
TRBJ2-7,NA,TRBV19,ASSTHPWDLVAGATYEQY
TRBJ1-2,NA,TRBV25-1,ASSEGGQGAGYT
TRBJ2-5,NA,TRBV19,ASTGRETQY
TRBJ1-1,few,TRBV28,ASRWGTEAF
TRBJ2-5,once,TRBV2,ASSARKWTQY
TRBJ2-3,many,TRBV20-1,SAEQREGGPDTQY
TRBJ2-1,many,TRBV7-6,ASSLASGGMGNEQF
TRBJ2-5,NA,TRBV7-9,ASGLEEDQETQH
TRBJ2-2,NA,TRBV7-7,ASSLQGRAGELF
TRBJ2-5,NA,TRBV5-1,ASSSGTGVGETQY
TRBJ1-2,NA,TRBV12-3/TRBV12-4,ASSIGTGNYGYT
TRBJ2-1,few,TRBV6-1,ASKWTSGSHNEQF
TRBJ2-7,many,TRBV19,ASGLMYGEQY
TRBJ1-2,few,TRBV19,ASKDPGRYGYT
TRBJ2-5,NA,TRBV9,ASSGPQETQY
TRBJ2-7,NA,TRBV27,ASSLAGGWDEQY
TRBJ2-3,many,TRBV25-1,ASSPGAGYIEQDTQY
TRBJ1-6,NA,TRBV19,ASSIWQTITSPLH
TRBJ1-6,NA,TRBV15,ATSRGSYNSPLH
TRBJ1-6,few,TRBV19,ASSPSPGFSSPLH
TRBJ2-7,NA,TRBV28,ASRDTSLYEQY
TRBJ2-4,NA,TRBV13,ASSLASDSAAQY
TRBJ2-2,once,TRBV25-1,ASTTTQGSGELF
TRBJ1-2,many,TRBV30,AWSEVGVGGYT
TRBJ1-1,many,TRBV20-1,SARDYGVRAF
TRBJ1-1,many,TRBV12-3/TRBV12-4,ASKGPSTEAF
TRBJ1-2,many,TRBV10-2,ASSDFYRDFYGYT
TRBJ2-6,NA,TRBV2,ASSLGVPGANVLT
TRBJ2-7,NA,TRBV10-3,AISESRGQGWSYEQY
TRBJ1-6,NA,TRBV7-9,ASSSLQVSNSPLH
TRBJ2-5,many,TRBV10-2,ASSAVMAGPQETQY
TRBJ1-1,many,TRBV10-3,AISDGDSQQNTEAF
TRBJ1-6,few,TRBV3-1,ASSQEWDTRNSPLH
TRBJ1-2,NA,TRBV10-1,ASSESRTAGYT
TRBJ1-2,once,TRBV10-3,AIKDREVSYGYT
TRBJ1-6,many,TRBV2,ASSEAYPSYNSPLH
TRBJ2-1,many,TRBV24-1,ATSEGGAEQF
TRBJ1-6,few,TRBV15,ATSRDFNSPLH